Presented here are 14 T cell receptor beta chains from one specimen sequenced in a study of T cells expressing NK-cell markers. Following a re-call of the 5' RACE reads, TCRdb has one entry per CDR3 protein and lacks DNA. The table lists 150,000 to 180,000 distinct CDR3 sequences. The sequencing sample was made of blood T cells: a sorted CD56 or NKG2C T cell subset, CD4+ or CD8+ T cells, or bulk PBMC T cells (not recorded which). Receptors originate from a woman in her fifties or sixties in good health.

The CDR3 is CASSMTADTQYF. The J gene is TRBJ2-3, the V gene TRBV5-1. The length of the CDR3 is 12 residues. Germline lookup yields CDR1 SGHRS and CDR2 YFSETQ. The complete variable domain, with remaining parts taken from reference TRBV5-1 and TRBJ2-3, reads KAGVTQTPRYLIKTRGQQVTLSCSPISGHRSVSWYQQTPGQGLQFLFEYFSETQRNKGNFPGRFSGRQFSNSRSEMNVSTLELGDSALYLCASSMTADTQYFGPGTRLTVL.

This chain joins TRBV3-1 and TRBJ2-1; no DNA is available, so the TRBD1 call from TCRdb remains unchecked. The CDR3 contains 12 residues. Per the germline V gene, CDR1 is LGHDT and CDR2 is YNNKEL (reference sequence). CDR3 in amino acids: CASSSLREEQFF.

The CDR3 reads CASSYSWDGTEAFF. The gene calls are TRBV6-2 or TRBV6-3 and TRBJ1-1; TCRdb's D call, TRBD1, is unchecked because there is no DNA. This CDR3 has 14 residues. The germline gives CDR1 MNHEY, CDR2 SVGEGT.

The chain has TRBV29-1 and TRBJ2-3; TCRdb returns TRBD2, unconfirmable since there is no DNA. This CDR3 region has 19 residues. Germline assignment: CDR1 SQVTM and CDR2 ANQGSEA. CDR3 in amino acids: CSVVLWEVAGRAYTDTQYF.

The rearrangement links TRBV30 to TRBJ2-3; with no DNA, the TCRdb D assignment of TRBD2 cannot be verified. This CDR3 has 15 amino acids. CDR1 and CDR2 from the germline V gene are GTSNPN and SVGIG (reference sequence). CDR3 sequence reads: CAWRLGTSGGDTQYF.

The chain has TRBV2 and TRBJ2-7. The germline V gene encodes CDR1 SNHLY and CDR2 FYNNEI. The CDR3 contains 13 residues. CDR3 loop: CASSEISTYEQYF.

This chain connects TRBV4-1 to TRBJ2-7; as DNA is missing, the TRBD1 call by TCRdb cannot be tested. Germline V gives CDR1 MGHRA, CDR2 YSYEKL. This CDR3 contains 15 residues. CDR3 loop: CASSQVLQGRGEQYF.

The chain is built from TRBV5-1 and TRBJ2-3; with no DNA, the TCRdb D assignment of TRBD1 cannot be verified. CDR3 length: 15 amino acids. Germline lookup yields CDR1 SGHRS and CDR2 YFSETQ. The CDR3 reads CASSLWTGAQDTQYF.

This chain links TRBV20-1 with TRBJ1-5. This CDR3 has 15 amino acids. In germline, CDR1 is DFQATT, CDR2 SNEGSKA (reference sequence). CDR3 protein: CSAADLDFGNQPQHF.

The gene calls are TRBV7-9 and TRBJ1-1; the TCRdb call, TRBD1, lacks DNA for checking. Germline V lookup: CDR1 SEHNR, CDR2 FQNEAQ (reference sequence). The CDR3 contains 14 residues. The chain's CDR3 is CASSAQPGGTEAFF.

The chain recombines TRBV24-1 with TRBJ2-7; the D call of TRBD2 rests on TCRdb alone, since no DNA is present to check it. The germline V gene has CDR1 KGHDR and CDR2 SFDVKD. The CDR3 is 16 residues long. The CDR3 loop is CATSDLSGTSGRDLYF.

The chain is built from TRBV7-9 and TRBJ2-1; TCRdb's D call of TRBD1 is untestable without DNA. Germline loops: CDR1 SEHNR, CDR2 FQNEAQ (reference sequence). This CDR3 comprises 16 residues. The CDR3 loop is CASSSWTGGRDNEQFF. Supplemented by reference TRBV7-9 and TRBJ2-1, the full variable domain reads DTGVSQNPRHKITKRGQNVTFRCDPISEHNRLYWYRQTLGQGPEFLTYFQNEAQLEKSRLLSDRFSAERPKGSFSTLEIQRTEQGDSAMYLCASSSWTGGRDNEQFFGPGTRLTVL.

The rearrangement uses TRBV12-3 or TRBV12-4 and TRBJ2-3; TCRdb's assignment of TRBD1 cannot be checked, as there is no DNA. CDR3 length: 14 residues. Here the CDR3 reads CASSSRQNTDTQYF.

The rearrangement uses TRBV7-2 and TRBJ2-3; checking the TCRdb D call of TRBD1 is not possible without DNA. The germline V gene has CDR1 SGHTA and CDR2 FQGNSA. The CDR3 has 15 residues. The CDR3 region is CASSFPDSSTDTQYF.